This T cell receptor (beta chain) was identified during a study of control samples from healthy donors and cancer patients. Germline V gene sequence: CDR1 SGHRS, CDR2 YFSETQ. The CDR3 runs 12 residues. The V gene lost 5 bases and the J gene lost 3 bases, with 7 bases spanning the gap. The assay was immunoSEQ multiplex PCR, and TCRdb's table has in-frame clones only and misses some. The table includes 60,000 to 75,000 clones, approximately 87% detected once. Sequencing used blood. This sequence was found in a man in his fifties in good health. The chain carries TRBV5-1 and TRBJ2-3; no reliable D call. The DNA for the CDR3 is TGCGCCAGCAGTCGTAGAACAGATACGCAGTATTTT. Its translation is CASSRRTDTQYF. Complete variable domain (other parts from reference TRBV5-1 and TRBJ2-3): KAGVTQTPRYLIKTRGQQVTLSCSPISGHRSVSWYQQTPGQGLQFLFEYFSETQRNKGNFPGRFSGRQFSNSRSEMNVSTLELGDSALYLCASSRRTDTQYFGPGTRLTVL.